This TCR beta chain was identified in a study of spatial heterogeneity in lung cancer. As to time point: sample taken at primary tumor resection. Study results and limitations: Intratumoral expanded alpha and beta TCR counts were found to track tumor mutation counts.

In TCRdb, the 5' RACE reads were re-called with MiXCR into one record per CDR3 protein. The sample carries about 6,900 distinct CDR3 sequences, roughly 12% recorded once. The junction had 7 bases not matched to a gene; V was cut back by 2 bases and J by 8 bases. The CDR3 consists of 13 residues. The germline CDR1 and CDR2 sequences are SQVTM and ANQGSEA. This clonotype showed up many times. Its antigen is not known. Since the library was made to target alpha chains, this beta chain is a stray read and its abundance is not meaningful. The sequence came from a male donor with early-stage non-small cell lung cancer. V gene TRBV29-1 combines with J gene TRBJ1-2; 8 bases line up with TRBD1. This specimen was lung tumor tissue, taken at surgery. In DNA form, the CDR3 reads TGCAGCGTTGAAACAGGACAGGGAACGGGCTACACCTTC. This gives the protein CSVETGQGTGYTF.